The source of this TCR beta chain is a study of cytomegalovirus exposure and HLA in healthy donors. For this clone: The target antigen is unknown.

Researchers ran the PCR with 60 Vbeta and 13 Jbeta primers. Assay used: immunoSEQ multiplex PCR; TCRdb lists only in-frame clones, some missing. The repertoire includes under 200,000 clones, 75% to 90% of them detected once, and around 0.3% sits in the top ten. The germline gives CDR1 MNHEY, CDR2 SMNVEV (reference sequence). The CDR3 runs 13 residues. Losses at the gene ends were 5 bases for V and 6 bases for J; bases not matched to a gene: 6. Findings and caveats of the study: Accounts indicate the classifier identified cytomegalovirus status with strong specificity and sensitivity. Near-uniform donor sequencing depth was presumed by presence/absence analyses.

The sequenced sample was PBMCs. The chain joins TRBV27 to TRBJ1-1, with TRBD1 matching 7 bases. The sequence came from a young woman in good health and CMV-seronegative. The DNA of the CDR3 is TGTGCCAGCAGTGACAGGGTGAAGGCTGAAGCTTTCTTT. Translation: CASSDRVKAEAFF.